The T cell receptor (beta chain) described here comes from a study of molecular identifiers for immune sequencing clone quantification (dated by TCRdb to between 2017 and 2018). Notes on the research overall: For a replicate experiment, RNA from roughly 18,000 or 92,000 naive CD8 T cells was divided into five aliquots, and four of the five aliquots were sequenced. This methods study benchmarked molecular-identifier clustering-based TCR repertoire sequencing (MIDCIRS) and TCR RNA copy counting, using CD8 T cells to do so. The study at large found these results: When barcode sub-clustering was left out, chimeric consensus sequences inflated TCR diversity, with chimeras reaching as high as 47%. Spiked-in Jurkat TCR RNA equivalent to a single cell was reported to be detectable even among some 910,000 naive CD8 T cells. Modeling estimated about three recovered TCR RNA copies per cell, compared with 9.5 to 10 by digital PCR, which implies 25% to 30% capture efficiency. Highly expanded clone sizes could be underestimated if identical TCR molecules share a barcode. In CMV-specific effector cells, over 97% of molecules were held by clones above 20 RNA copies, whereas under 1% of molecules were held by such clones in naive cells. The naive libraries included spiked-in Jurkat TCR RNA (roughly 11 copies' worth), and this RNA is not part of the donor repertoire.

Libraries of naive CD8 T cells were built from about 20,000 to 1,000,000 sorted cells, with 10%, 30% or 50% of the purified RNA used. On a BD FACSAria II, naive CD8 T cells were FACS-sorted as CD8+CD4-CCR7+CD45RA+ and collected into RLT Plus buffer. To test detection sensitivity, Jurkat RNA equal to some 11 TCR copies was added to samples of about 20,000-1,000,000 naive CD8 T cells. CD8 T cells were enriched with RosetteSep CD8+ T Cell Enrichment Cocktail and Ficoll-Paque, followed by ACK red cell lysis. This clonotype was counted at least ten times. Its antigen is unknown. Base quality data are lacking; no much larger clone is found one base away. As encoded in the germline V gene, CDR1 is SQVTM while CDR2 is ANQGSEA. V and J are truncated by 2 bases and 1 base respectively, leaving an intervening sequence of 14 bases. Including cysteine and phenylalanine, the CDR3 has 15 amino acids. CDR3 DNA is the only sequence kept; it has 45 bases, read in frame from the first base.

The library was produced with PCR. Instrument on record: Illumina HiSeq 4000. Preparation of bulk TCR libraries followed a previously described approach, with the TCR primers listed in Table S5. Purification of total RNA was performed with the Qiagen AllPrep DNA/RNA kit. Reads from multiple sequencing runs of the same library were pooled before analysis. In the source study's methods: Reads were retained only if their TCR constant sequence matched exactly, and those retained reads were trimmed to 150 nt and grouped according to their 12-nt molecular barcodes. Reads inside each barcode group were sub-clustered using a 15% Levenshtein threshold, and a quality-weighted consensus sequence was constructed for each RNA molecule. Non-functional sequences were discarded, and so were lower-count sequences lying one edit away from another sequence. Barcode sub-clusters with fewer than 20% of the maximum read count were removed, based on fitting two negative binomial distributions. In-frame beta chains were kept once TCRdb had trimmed the public reads at Q25 with fastp and called clones with MiXCR. Identical CDR3 protein sequences are pooled into one entry, listed with their most common genes and DNA. These V and J calls derive from TCRdb rather than the authors' analysis. In all, the sample holds about 500,000 distinct CDR3 sequences, and 20% to 25% of those were seen once. Jointly, the top ten make up around 0.86% of the sample.

The material sequenced was naive CD8+ T cells from blood, with Jurkat cell RNA spiked in. The cell subset or site label of this sample denotes: FACS-sorted CD8+CD4-CCR7+CD45RA+ naive T cells. The TCR was taken from a human donor in good health. Some libraries in this study had Jurkat cell RNA spiked in. The chain uses TRBV29-1 and TRBJ1-1; possibly the D gene is TRBD1, per 5 matching bases. The nucleotides are TGCAGCGTTGAAAGAACCGGGGCGCAGAACACTGAAGCTTTCTTT. Its translation is CSVERTGAQNTEAFF.